The 8 T cell receptor beta chains in this list originate from one sample, sequenced in a study of Ad26.COV2.S vaccination and SARS-CoV-2 variants. The treatment denotes: some 19 received Ad26.COV2.S at low or high dose, single or two shots; roughly five received placebo; per-sample allocation not given. At day 63 after the first vaccine or placebo injection, samples were drawn. Some clones are missing from TCRdb's copy, which holds only in-frame ones; the method was immunoSEQ multiplex PCR. Of some 480,000 clones listed, approximately 90% are singletons. Sequenced here: peripheral blood, sampled in a trial of Ad26.COV2.S vaccine versus placebo. These receptor sequences come from a person between 18 and 59 years old who received the Ad26.COV2.S COVID-19 vaccine or a placebo.

J is TRBJ2-5 and V is TRBV7-3; 9 bases fit TRBD1. With V trimmed by 3 bases and J by 2 bases, 4 bases remained unmatched. This CDR3 is built from 15 residues. Germline CDR1 and CDR2: SGHTA and FQGTGA. The CDR3 DNA reads as TGTGCCAGCAGCTTTCGGGGACAGGGACAAGAGACCCAGTACTTC. This encodes CASSFRGQGQETQYF.

V gene TRBV5-4 combines with J gene TRBJ1-2, with D possibly matching TRBD1 (5 bases). The CDR3 covers 11 residues. Germline assignment: CDR1 SGHNT and CDR2 YYREEE (reference sequence). V dropped 5 bases and J dropped 8 bases, with 10 bases sitting between them. CDR3 loop: CASSTGDGYTF. Written as DNA, the CDR3 is TGTGCCAGCAGTACCGGGGACGGCTACACCTTC.

The V gene is TRBV7-9, the J gene TRBJ1-5, with 9 bases fitting TRBD1. Losses at the gene ends were 1 base for V and 5 bases for J; bases not matched to a gene: 6. The germline V gene has CDR1 SEHNR and CDR2 FQNEAQ (reference sequence). The CDR3 consists of 16 residues. The CDR3 sequence: CASSLGTGGFDQPQHF. In DNA form, the CDR3 reads TGTGCCAGCAGCTTAGGAACAGGGGGCTTCGATCAGCCCCAGCATTTT.

The genes are TRBV28 and TRBJ2-2; 10 nucleotides agree with TRBD2. CDR3 length: 15 residues. Germline V gene sequence: CDR1 MDHEN, CDR2 SYDVKM. Losses at the gene ends were 11 bases for V and 2 bases for J; bases not matched to a gene: 8. Here the CDR3 reads CAASSGSFNTGELFF. In DNA form, the CDR3 reads TGTGCCGCGTCTAGCGGGAGCTTCAACACCGGGGAGCTGTTTTTT.

V is TRBV5-8 and J is TRBJ1-2; D possibly corresponds to TRBD1 (6 bases). Trimming cost V 4 bases and J 2 bases, with 12 bases left between them. This CDR3 has 14 amino acids. The germline V gene encodes CDR1 SGHTS and CDR2 YDEGEE. The CDR3 loop reads CASSPGDLNYGYTF. Written as DNA, the CDR3 is TGTGCCAGCAGCCCAGGGGATTTGAACTATGGCTACACCTTC. Combining the CDR3 with reference TRBV5-8 and TRBJ1-2 gives the whole variable domain EAGVTQSPTHLIKTRGQQATLRCSPISGHTSVYWYQQALGLGLQFLLWYDEGEERNRGNFPPRFSGRQFPNYSSELNVNALELEDSALYLCASSPGDLNYGYTFGSGTRLTVV.

The chain couples TRBV28 to TRBJ2-7, with TRBD2 as a possible D gene (5 bases). The V end lost 2 bases, the J end lost 5 bases, and 13 bases lay between the germline ends. This CDR3 is built from 14 residues. CDR1 and CDR2 (germline): MDHEN, SYDVKM. The DNA of the CDR3 is TGTGCCAGCAGTTTAGCGGCGAGGAGGCACGAGCAGTACTTC. Translated: CASSLAARRHEQYF.

This clone showed up just once. The chain couples TRBV6-5 to TRBJ1-6; no clear D gene. The CDR3 contains 13 residues. Trimming took off 6 bases at V and 8 bases at J, with 11 bases between the two ends. Germline V gene sequence: CDR1 MNHEY, CDR2 SVGAGI. In DNA form, the CDR3 reads TGTGCCAGCAGGCAGAGTAATGATTCACCCCTCCACTTT. Translated: CASRQSNDSPLHF.

The genes are TRBV11-2 and TRBJ1-6; 8 bases agree with TRBD1. V shed 5 bases and J 9 bases; nucleotides not matched to a gene: 6. Germline values: CDR1 SGHAT, CDR2 FQNNGV. The CDR3 length is 14 residues. The CDR3 bases are TGTGCCAGCAGCGCGACAGGGGCAGGTTCACCCCTCCACTTT. Its protein product is CASSATGAGSPLHF.